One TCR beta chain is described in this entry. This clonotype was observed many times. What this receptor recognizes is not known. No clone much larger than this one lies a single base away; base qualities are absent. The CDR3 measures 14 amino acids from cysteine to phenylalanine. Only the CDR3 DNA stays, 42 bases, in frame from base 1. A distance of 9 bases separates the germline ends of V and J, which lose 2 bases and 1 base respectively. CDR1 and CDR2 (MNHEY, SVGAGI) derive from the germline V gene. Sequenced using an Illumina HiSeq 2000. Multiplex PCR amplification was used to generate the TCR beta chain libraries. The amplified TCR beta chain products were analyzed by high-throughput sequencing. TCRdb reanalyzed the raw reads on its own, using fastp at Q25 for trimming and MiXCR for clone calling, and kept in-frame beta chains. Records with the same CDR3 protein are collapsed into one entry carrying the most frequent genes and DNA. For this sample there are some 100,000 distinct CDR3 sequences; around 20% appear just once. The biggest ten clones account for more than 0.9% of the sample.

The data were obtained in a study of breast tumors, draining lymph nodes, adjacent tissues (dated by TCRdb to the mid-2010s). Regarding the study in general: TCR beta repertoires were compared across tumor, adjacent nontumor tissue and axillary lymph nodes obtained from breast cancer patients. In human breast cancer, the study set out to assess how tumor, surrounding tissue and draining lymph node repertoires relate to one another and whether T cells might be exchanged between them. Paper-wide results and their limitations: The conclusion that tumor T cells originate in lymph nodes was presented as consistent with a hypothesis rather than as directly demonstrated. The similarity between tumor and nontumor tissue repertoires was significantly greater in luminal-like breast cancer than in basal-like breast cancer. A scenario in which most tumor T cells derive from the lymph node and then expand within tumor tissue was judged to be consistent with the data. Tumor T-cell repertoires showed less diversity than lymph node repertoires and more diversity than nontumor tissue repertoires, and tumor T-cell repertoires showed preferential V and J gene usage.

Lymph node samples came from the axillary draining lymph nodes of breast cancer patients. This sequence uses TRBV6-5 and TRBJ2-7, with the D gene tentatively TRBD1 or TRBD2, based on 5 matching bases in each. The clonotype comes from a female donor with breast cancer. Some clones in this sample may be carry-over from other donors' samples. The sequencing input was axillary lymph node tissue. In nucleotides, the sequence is TGTGCCAGCAGTTACGTTGGGGGATCCTACGAGCAGTACTTC. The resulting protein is CASSYVGGSYEQYF.